This record concerns one T cell receptor beta chain sequence. Its antigen is not known. The data are from a study of OX40 agonist ivuxolimab in advanced cancers. For the study at large: Treatment of patients was with ivuxolimab, an agonistic anti-OX40 (CD134) antibody. Patients were infused with ivuxolimab every 2 weeks at 0.01 to 10 mg/kg. Study-wide points: There were, on average, more expanded clones in CD8+ T cells than in CD4+.

With autoimmune disease history or systemic immunosuppression, patients were excluded. Germline lookup yields CDR1 SNHLY and CDR2 FYNNEI. The CDR3 length is 15 residues. V lost 6 bases and J lost 2; bases outside the gene matches: 7. Using immunoSEQ multiplex PCR, the repertoire was profiled, and TCRdb retains in-frame clones only, with some absent. The sample lists 72,000 or so clones, 70% to 90% occurring once. The chain links TRBV2 to TRBJ2-1; 7 bases line up with TRBD1. The sample in question was CD4+ or CD8+ T cells sorted from blood, obtained in a trial of the OX40 agonist ivuxolimab. This clonotype was sampled from an adult with an advanced solid tumor such as melanoma, head and neck, liver or kidney cancer. The CDR3: CASRGQEFAYNEQFF. As DNA, the CDR3 is TGTGCCAGCAGAGGACAGGAGTTCGCCTACAATGAGCAGTTCTTC.